The rows below give T cell receptor beta chains drawn from one sample of a study of post-analysis software for immune sequencing data. TCRdb reprocessed the PCR reads via MiXCR and lists one record per CDR3 protein. The sample records around 710,000 distinct CDR3 sequences, around 45% being singletons. Sequencing used blood. The receptors here all came from a girl aged 10 to 17 with multiple sclerosis. CDR3s include the opening cysteine and the closing phenylalanine or tryptophan. The D gene is left open where the match is weak. Size values are once, few and many counts, or a class for expanded clones, and some rows have none.

length: 17; size: .; D: .; V: TRBV7-2; J: TRBJ2-4; DNA: TGTGCCAGCAGCTTAGGGCTACAACAGGGAGGGGGAAACATTCAGTACTTC; CDR3: CASSLGLQQGGGNIQYF
length: 14; size: .; D: .; V: TRBV29-1; J: TRBJ1-2; DNA: TGCAGCGTTGAAGCCGGAAGGGGTCCGGACGGCTACACCTTC; CDR3: CSVEAGRGPDGYTF
length: 14; size: few; D: .; V: TRBV15; J: TRBJ1-5; DNA: TGTGCCACCAGCAGAGATAGGGGCAATCAGCCCCAGCATTTT; CDR3: CATSRDRGNQPQHF
length: 13; size: few; D: .; V: TRBV10-3; J: TRBJ1-4; DNA: TGTGCCATCAGTTCAGGGATTAATGAAAAACTGTTTTTT; CDR3: CAISSGINEKLFF
length: 15; size: .; D: TRBD1; V: TRBV27; J: TRBJ1-1; DNA: TGTGCCAGCAGTCCCGGACAGGGCATGAACACTGAAGCTTTCTTT; CDR3: CASSPGQGMNTEAFF
length: 14; size: few; D: .; V: TRBV5-1; J: TRBJ2-7; DNA: TGCGCCAGCAGCGCCGCAGGCAACTCCTACGAGCAGTACTTC; CDR3: CASSAAGNSYEQYF
length: 15; size: few; D: .; V: TRBV24-1; J: TRBJ2-7; DNA: TGTGCCACCAGTGATCCCAGCAGGAGCTCCTACGAGCAGTACTTC; CDR3: CATSDPSRSSYEQYF
length: 14; size: .; D: .; V: TRBV7-9; J: TRBJ1-2; DNA: TGTGCCAGCAACCCAGGGTCACCTAACTATGGCTACACCTTC; CDR3: CASNPGSPNYGYTF
length: 14; size: .; D: .; V: TRBV28; J: TRBJ2-7; DNA: TGTGCCAGCAGCTTCCCCGGGGATACCTACGAGCAGTACTTC; CDR3: CASSFPGDTYEQYF
length: 14; size: .; D: .; V: TRBV28; J: TRBJ2-7; DNA: TGTGCCATCGCGAGTGGCGGGACAACCTACGAGCAGTACTTC; CDR3: CAIASGGTTYEQYF
length: 19; size: few; D: .; V: TRBV11-2; J: TRBJ2-3; DNA: TGTGCCAGCAGCTGCGAAGGTGGATTTGATCGGGATTGCACAGATACGCAGTATTTT; CDR3: CASSCEGGFDRDCTDTQYF
length: 15; size: few; D: TRBD1; V: TRBV13; J: TRBJ2-5; DNA: TGTGCCAGCAGCTTAGGGCAGGGGGTCGCGGAGACCCAGTACTTC; CDR3: CASSLGQGVAETQYF
length: 15; size: .; D: .; V: TRBV5-1; J: TRBJ2-7; DNA: TGCGCCAGCAGCTTGGCTAGGCGGGGCCGGGACGAGCAGTACTTC; CDR3: CASSLARRGRDEQYF
length: 18; size: .; D: .; V: TRBV7-2; J: TRBJ2-5; DNA: TGTGCCAGCAGCCCTCCCCCCTTCGGAATAGCGAGCCAAGAGACCCAGTACTTC; CDR3: CASSPPPFGIASQETQYF
length: 15; size: .; D: TRBD1; V: TRBV7-9; J: TRBJ2-5; DNA: TGTGCCAGCAACCTGCCCGGGACAGGGGAGGAGACCCAGTACTTC; CDR3: CASNLPGTGEETQYF
length: 14; size: .; D: .; V: TRBV4-2; J: TRBJ2-5; DNA: TGTGCCAGCAGCCAAGTCTCAGGGAAAGAGACCCAGTACTTC; CDR3: CASSQVSGKETQYF
length: 15; size: few; D: TRBD2; V: TRBV12-3/TRBV12-4; J: TRBJ2-1; DNA: TGTGCCAGCAGTCGTCTAGCGGGAGCCTGGAAGGACCAGTTCTTC; CDR3: CASSRLAGAWKDQFF
length: 13; size: few; D: TRBD1; V: TRBV20-1; J: TRBJ1-4; DNA: TGCAGTTACAGGACAGGCGAAAATGAAAAACTGTTTTTT; CDR3: CSYRTGENEKLFF
length: 15; size: .; D: .; V: TRBV6-1; J: TRBJ2-7; DNA: TGTGCCAGCAGTGGGTCCAGCGGCATGACCTACGAGCAGTACTTC; CDR3: CASSGSSGMTYEQYF
length: 13; size: .; D: .; V: TRBV5-6; J: TRBJ2-3; DNA: TGTGCCAGCAGCTGGGACTCCGCTCCAACGCAGTATTTT; CDR3: CASSWDSAPTQYF
length: 20; size: .; D: TRBD2; V: TRBV7-2; J: TRBJ2-1; DNA: TGTGCCAGCAGCCGAGAGGGGAGGACTAGCGGGGGGGCCCACTACAATGAGCAGTTCTTC; CDR3: CASSREGRTSGGAHYNEQFF
length: 15; size: .; D: .; V: TRBV6-1; J: TRBJ2-5; DNA: TGTGCCAGCATCCCCTCCCCGGGGGCCCAAGAGACCCAGTACTTC; CDR3: CASIPSPGAQETQYF
length: 15; size: few; D: TRBD2; V: TRBV5-1; J: TRBJ2-1; DNA: TGCGCCAGCAGCGACTTAGCGGGAGCCTACAATGAGCAGTTCTTC; CDR3: CASSDLAGAYNEQFF
length: 14; size: .; D: .; V: TRBV5-1; J: TRBJ2-1; DNA: TGCGCCAGCAGTTGGGCTCCGGGAGACAATGAGCAGTTCTTC; CDR3: CASSWAPGDNEQFF
length: 16; size: .; D: TRBD1; V: TRBV7-2; J: TRBJ2-1; DNA: TGTGCCAGCAGCTTAGGGCCTGGACAGGTCTACAATGAGCAGTTCTTC; CDR3: CASSLGPGQVYNEQFF
length: 16; size: .; D: TRBD2; V: TRBV10-1; J: TRBJ2-1; DNA: TGCGCCAGCAGTGCAGGACTAGCGGGGAGGGACAATGAGCAGTTCTTC; CDR3: CASSAGLAGRDNEQFF
length: 14; size: .; D: TRBD1; V: TRBV6-1; J: TRBJ2-3; DNA: TGTGCCAGCAGTGGAGGACAGGGTTTTGATACGCAGTATTTT; CDR3: CASSGGQGFDTQYF
length: 12; size: .; D: TRBD2; V: TRBV10-3; J: TRBJ2-1; DNA: TGTGCCATCGGGACTACCCTCAATGAGCAGTTCTTC; CDR3: CAIGTTLNEQFF
length: 15; size: .; D: TRBD2; V: TRBV9; J: TRBJ2-1; DNA: TGTGCCAGCTCCATCGGGAGGGAGACTTCCAATGAGCAGTTCTTC; CDR3: CASSIGRETSNEQFF
length: 15; size: .; D: TRBD2; V: TRBV12-3/TRBV12-4; J: TRBJ2-1; DNA: TGTGCCAGCACCCGACTAGCGGCCTCCTACAATGAGCAGTTCTTC; CDR3: CASTRLAASYNEQFF
length: 14; size: .; D: .; V: TRBV7-2; J: TRBJ1-4; DNA: TGTGCCAGCAGCTTAGCTGGGTGGAATGAAAAACTGTTTTTT; CDR3: CASSLAGWNEKLFF
length: 13; size: .; D: .; V: TRBV10-2; J: TRBJ2-7; DNA: TGCGCCAGCAGTGAGCTTGCATCCCACGAGCAGTACTTC; CDR3: CASSELASHEQYF
length: 16; size: .; D: TRBD2; V: TRBV12-3/TRBV12-4; J: TRBJ2-1; DNA: TGTGCCAGCAGCACCCTGACCAGCGGGAGACCAAATGAGCAGTTCTTC; CDR3: CASSTLTSGRPNEQFF
length: 11; size: .; D: .; V: TRBV29-1; J: TRBJ2-1; DNA: TGCAGCGTTGAGACCCTCAATGAGCAGTTCTTC; CDR3: CSVETLNEQFF
length: 12; size: .; D: .; V: TRBV7-8; J: TRBJ2-5; DNA: TGTGCCAGCAGCCACAAAGAAGAGACCCAGTACTTC; CDR3: CASSHKEETQYF
length: 13; size: few; D: TRBD1; V: TRBV20-1; J: TRBJ2-7; DNA: TGCAGTGCTAGAGATGGACAGGGGTACGAGCAGTACTTC; CDR3: CSARDGQGYEQYF
length: 16; size: .; D: .; V: TRBV4-3; J: TRBJ2-7; DNA: TGCGCCAGCAGCCAAGAGGGAGCAGGAGGGTACAATGAGCAGTACTTC; CDR3: CASSQEGAGGYNEQYF
length: 14; size: few; D: .; V: TRBV15; J: TRBJ2-6; DNA: TGTGCCACCAGCCCTAAGAGAGGGGCCAACGTCCTGACTTTC; CDR3: CATSPKRGANVLTF
length: 14; size: .; D: .; V: TRBV7-3; J: TRBJ2-3; DNA: TGTGCCAGCAGCTCCACCGGGACCACAGATACGCAGTATTTT; CDR3: CASSSTGTTDTQYF
length: 15; size: .; D: .; V: TRBV29-1; J: TRBJ1-1; DNA: TGCAGTGTTGAAGTTGGGTGGTTACCGAACACTGAAGCTTTCTTT; CDR3: CSVEVGWLPNTEAFF
length: 12; size: .; D: .; V: TRBV30; J: TRBJ2-5; DNA: TGTGCCTGGAGGAGGATTGAGGAGACCCAGTACTTC; CDR3: CAWRRIEETQYF
length: 12; size: .; D: .; V: TRBV20-1; J: TRBJ1-5; DNA: TGCAGTGCCAGTAGGGCGGATCAGCCCCAGCATTTT; CDR3: CSASRADQPQHF
length: 17; size: .; D: .; V: TRBV4-1; J: TRBJ2-3; DNA: TGCGCCAGCAGCCCGACGAAAGCGGGTTTGGGCACAGATACGCAGTATTTT; CDR3: CASSPTKAGLGTDTQYF
length: 14; size: few; D: TRBD1; V: TRBV12-3/TRBV12-4; J: TRBJ2-7; DNA: TGTGCCAGCAGTTGGACAGGCGGTAACGACGAGCAGTACTTC; CDR3: CASSWTGGNDEQYF
length: 13; size: .; D: .; V: TRBV29-1; J: TRBJ1-3; DNA: TGCAGCGTCGCAGAGGGCTCTGGAAACACCATATATTTT; CDR3: CSVAEGSGNTIYF
length: 14; size: .; D: .; V: TRBV3-1; J: TRBJ1-5; DNA: TGTGCCAGCAGCCAAACTAATAGCAATCAGCCCCAGCATTTT; CDR3: CASSQTNSNQPQHF
length: 14; size: .; D: .; V: TRBV12-3/TRBV12-4; J: TRBJ1-1; DNA: TGTGCCAGCAGTTACTCCCAGGGCGGCACTGAAGCTTTCTTT; CDR3: CASSYSQGGTEAFF
length: 14; size: .; D: .; V: TRBV9; J: TRBJ2-1; DNA: TGTGCCAGCAGCGCCTGGGACTCTGGGGATGAGCAGTTCTTC; CDR3: CASSAWDSGDEQFF
length: 13; size: .; D: TRBD2; V: TRBV27; J: TRBJ2-7; DNA: TGTGCCAGCAGCTGGACTAGTCTCCACGAGCAGTACTTC; CDR3: CASSWTSLHEQYF
length: 15; size: .; D: .; V: TRBV19; J: TRBJ2-6; DNA: TGTGCCAGTAGTACAGAAAGCTCTGGGGCCAACGTCCTGACTTTC; CDR3: CASSTESSGANVLTF
length: 15; size: .; D: TRBD1; V: TRBV6-1; J: TRBJ2-7; DNA: TGTGCCAGCAGTGACCCGAACAGGGGTACCTACGAGCAGTACTTC; CDR3: CASSDPNRGTYEQYF
length: 16; size: .; D: .; V: TRBV5-6; J: TRBJ2-5; DNA: TGTGCCAGCAGCTTGGCCGGAGTTACCACCGGAGACAAGCAGTACTTC; CDR3: CASSLAGVTTGDKQYF
length: 14; size: .; D: .; V: TRBV7-2; J: TRBJ2-7; DNA: TGTGCCAGCAGCTTCATGGGGGACCGCGCCGAGCAGTACTTC; CDR3: CASSFMGDRAEQYF
length: 15; size: .; D: .; V: TRBV7-9; J: TRBJ2-1; DNA: TGTGCCAGCATCACCTCACCCCGGGGGGCCGGTGAGCAGTTCTTC; CDR3: CASITSPRGAGEQFF